This T cell receptor (beta chain) came from a study of blood T cell repertoires in COVID-19. Per the original data handling: Amplification from reference gene primers served as the basis for estimated nucleated cell counts. Some clones are missing from TCRdb's copy, which holds only in-frame ones; the method was immunoSEQ multiplex PCR. V and J calls and clone size are as listed in that table; D and trimming were resolved from the DNA. The table shows about 250,000 clones, with roughly 91% occurring only once. Ages ranged from about 18 to 90 years, with residence in more than 20 US areas. The recovered donors of Cohort 3 showed two negative PCRs, clearance, or symptom resolution. This CDR3 has 13 amino acids. V gave up 6 bases and J gave up 0 bases; unmatched junction bases: 0. Looked up from germline, CDR1 is LNHDA and CDR2 is SQIVND (reference sequence).

Sequenced: PBMCs or T cells enriched from blood (not recorded which). The chain couples TRBV19 to TRBJ1-2; TRBD1 aligns across 8 bases. The source is a man aged 40-49 years who had recovered from COVID-19. The CDR3 loop is CASRGQANYGYTF. In DNA form, the CDR3 reads TGTGCCAGTAGGGGACAGGCTAACTATGGCTACACCTTC. The whole variable domain, remainder taken from reference TRBV19 and TRBJ1-2, is DGGITQSPKYLFRKEGQNVTLSCEQNLNHDAMYWYRQDPGQGLRLIYYSQIVNDFQKGDIAEGYSVSREKKESFPLTVTSAQKNPTAFYLCASRGQANYGYTFGSGTRLTVV.